These 2 T cell receptor beta chains originate from one sample sequenced in a study of graft-versus-host responses after intestinal transplantation. Repertoires were generated with immunoSEQ multiplex PCR, while TCRdb's copy carries only in-frame clones and drops some. The sample includes 81,000 or so clones, about 93% seen only once; the top ten take 1% to 1.4%. No antigen is known for these receptors. Specimen: unstimulated CD8+ T cells sorted from spleen or lymph node cells, collected before transplant. The receptors were sampled from a human donor who was the organ donor for an intestinal transplant.

The CDR3: CASSVKGRGPYGYTF. The CDR3 region has the DNA TGTGCCAGCAGTGTAAAGGGCAGGGGACCCTATGGCTACACCTTC. The gene calls are TRBV2 and TRBJ1-2, with D maybe TRBD1 (6 bases). The CDR3 loop spans 15 amino acids. Germline V gene data show CDR1 as SNHLY and CDR2 as FYNNEI. Trimming took 4 bases from V and 4 from J, leaving 16 bases between them.

The V and J genes are TRBV7-8 and TRBJ1-2; a possible D gene is TRBD1 (6 bases). The CDR3 length is 14 residues. Trimming left V 3 bases short and J 5 bases short, with 13 bases between. The germline V gene encodes CDR1 SGHVS and CDR2 FQNEAQ. CDR3 in amino acids: CASSFTGPGYGYTF. CDR3 bases: TGTGCCAGCAGCTTTACAGGGCCCGGGTATGGCTACACCTTC.